These 24 T cell receptor beta chains were sequenced from one sample in a study of CXCR3-negative and CXCR3-positive naive CD8 T cells. Carrying UMI labels, the TRB cDNA libraries were prepared through 5' RACE. TCRdb reprocessed the 5' RACE reads and stores each CDR3 protein as one record, lacking DNA. The specimen's table records 65,000 to 75,000 distinct CDR3 sequences. The sequencing sample was made of naive CXCR3- CD8+ T cells from blood. Subset indicated: CD45RO-CCR7+CD27+CD95- naive CD8+ T cells lacking CXCR3 (TNR3-). These receptors were obtained from a human donor in good health. Some clones in this sample may be carry-over from other donors' samples.

The chain uses TRBV7-9 and TRBJ2-7; TCRdb selects TRBD2, and the lack of DNA leaves this call unchecked. The CDR3 has 13 amino acids. Germline V gene sequence: CDR1 SEHNR, CDR2 FQNEAQ (reference sequence). This CDR3 is CASSLGGDDEQYF.

CDR3 amino acids: CSASDRTNTEAFF. The chain uses TRBV20-1 and TRBJ1-1; the TRBD1 assignment by TCRdb is unverifiable without DNA. Per germline, CDR1 DFQATT and CDR2 SNEGSKA (reference sequence). This CDR3 is 13 amino acids long.

The chain combines TRBV6-5 with TRBJ2-5; absent DNA, TCRdb's TRBD1 call cannot be checked. The CDR3 totals 13 residues. Germline loops: CDR1 MNHEY, CDR2 SVGAGI. The CDR3 region is CASSGQGGETQYF.

This clonotype is deemed medium-sized (0.01 to 0.1%) by its frequency. The chain joins TRBV6-5 to TRBJ2-1; TCRdb gives TRBD2 as the D gene, but with no DNA this cannot be confirmed. CDR1 is MNHEY and CDR2 is SVGAGI in the germline V gene. The CDR3 totals 14 residues. CDR3 protein: CASSTGTSLNEQFF.

The chain carries TRBV28 and TRBJ2-7. This CDR3 comprises 14 residues. CDR1 is MDHEN, CDR2 SYDVKM, per germline. The CDR3 here is CASSPTTASYEQYF.

V gene TRBV29-1 combines with J gene TRBJ2-1. CDR1 is SQVTM and CDR2 is ANQGSEA in the germline V gene. The CDR3 is made up of 14 amino acids. The CDR3 loop is CSSLEENSYNEQFF.

This chain joins TRBV7-8 and TRBJ2-1; TCRdb indicates TRBD2, and absent DNA this call remains unverified. The CDR3 extends over 17 amino acids. CDR1 and CDR2 from the germline V gene are SGHVS and FQNEAQ. CDR3 in amino acids: CASSFGIAGDYYNEQFF.

This chain uses TRBV25-1 with TRBJ1-5. Germline V CDR1 and CDR2: MGHDK, SYGVNS. The length of the CDR3 is 12 residues. CDR3 loop: CASSEGELPQHF.

This chain uses TRBV2 with TRBJ2-7; TCRdb outputs TRBD2, but without DNA this stays unchecked. The CDR3 totals 13 residues. CDR1 is SNHLY and CDR2 is FYNNEI in the germline V gene. The CDR3: CASSVAGPNEQYF.

The rearrangement links TRBV29-1 to TRBJ1-1; TCRdb returns TRBD1, unconfirmable since there is no DNA. The CDR3 spans 15 residues. Germline values: CDR1 SQVTM, CDR2 ANQGSEA. The CDR3 here is CSVASSGAWGTEAFF. The variable domain in full, with the rest retrieved from reference TRBV29-1 and TRBJ1-1, is SAVISQKPSRDICQRGTSLTIQCQVDSQVTMMFWYRQQPGQSLTLIATANQGSEATYESGFVIDKFPISRPNLTFSTLTVSNMSPEDSSIYLCSVASSGAWGTEAFFGQGTRLTVV.

The V and J genes are TRBV5-5 and TRBJ2-7; TCRdb designates TRBD1, a call that cannot be tested without DNA. CDR3 size: 14 residues. The germline V gene encodes CDR1 SGHKS and CDR2 YYEKEE (reference sequence). CDR3 region: CASSTSTALDEQYF.

The chain has TRBV12-3 or TRBV12-4 and TRBJ2-3; the TCRdb D gene call, TRBD2, has no DNA to confirm it. CDR3 length: 14 amino acids. CDR3 protein: CASSSTSRTDTQYF.

This chain joins TRBV6-5 and TRBJ1-2. CDR3 size: 15 residues. The germline gives CDR1 MNHEY, CDR2 SVGAGI. The CDR3 is CASSYSMPIDYGYTF.

V is TRBV29-1 and J is TRBJ2-1. Germline loops: CDR1 SQVTM, CDR2 ANQGSEA. This CDR3 comprises 14 residues. The CDR3 spells CSVEAPTIYNEQFF.

V is TRBV20-1 and J is TRBJ1-6; TCRdb outputs TRBD1, but without DNA this stays unchecked. CDR3 length: 16 amino acids. Germline CDR1 reads DFQATT; CDR2 reads SNEGSKA (reference sequence). CDR3 residues: CSAREGGSSYNSPLHF.

The V and J genes are TRBV3-1 and TRBJ2-1; the D call from TCRdb, TRBD2, cannot be confirmed without DNA. This CDR3 comprises 15 residues. Germline V gene sequence: CDR1 LGHDT, CDR2 YNNKEL (reference sequence). This chain's CDR3 is CASSQVASGYNEQFF.

V gene TRBV20-1 combines with J gene TRBJ2-7; lacking DNA, the TRBD1 call made by TCRdb goes unchecked. The CDR3 runs 13 residues. Germline CDR1 is DFQATT and CDR2 is SNEGSKA (reference sequence). CDR3: CSAIGPGIYEQYF.

V is TRBV29-1 and J is TRBJ1-2; with no DNA, the TCRdb D assignment of TRBD1 cannot be verified. From germline, CDR1 is SQVTM and CDR2 ANQGSEA. There are 13 residues in the CDR3. The CDR3 spells CSVEWTGEYGYTF.

This chain links TRBV12-3 or TRBV12-4 with TRBJ2-5; TCRdb returns TRBD2, unconfirmable since there is no DNA. The CDR3 runs to 13 residues. CDR3 sequence: CASRPGLGETQYF.

The V and J genes are TRBV29-1 and TRBJ2-7; TCRdb lists TRBD1, though no DNA is available to test this call. The CDR3 runs 17 residues. Germline V gene data show CDR1 as SQVTM and CDR2 as ANQGSEA. The CDR3 sequence: CSVSRTGPEKMSYEQYF.

V gene TRBV11-2 combines with J gene TRBJ2-7; TCRdb gives TRBD1 as the D gene, but with no DNA this cannot be confirmed. The CDR3 contains 13 residues. Germline values: CDR1 SGHAT, CDR2 FQNNGV. CDR3 residues: CASSLGPSYEQYF.

The chain uses TRBV19 and TRBJ1-4. The germline gives CDR1 LNHDA, CDR2 SQIVND (reference sequence). The CDR3 has 16 residues. The CDR3 loop reads CASSMSFRTTNEKLFF. Using reference TRBV19 and TRBJ1-4 for the parts outside the CDR3, the full variable domain is DGGITQSPKYLFRKEGQNVTLSCEQNLNHDAMYWYRQDPGQGLRLIYYSQIVNDFQKGDIAEGYSVSREKKESFPLTVTSAQKNPTAFYLCASSMSFRTTNEKLFFGSGTQLSVL.

J is TRBJ2-2 and V is TRBV13. The CDR3 sequence is 15 residues long. Germline V lookup: CDR1 PRHDT, CDR2 FYEKMQ (reference sequence). The CDR3 region is CASSLSKGNTGELFF.

V gene TRBV5-1 combines with J gene TRBJ1-2. The CDR3 length is 14 residues. Per germline, CDR1 SGHRS and CDR2 YFSETQ. The CDR3: CASSLVGGANGYTF. The entire variable domain, with the rest obtained from reference TRBV5-1 and TRBJ1-2, is as follows: KAGVTQTPRYLIKTRGQQVTLSCSPISGHRSVSWYQQTPGQGLQFLFEYFSETQRNKGNFPGRFSGRQFSNSRSEMNVSTLELGDSALYLCASSLVGGANGYTFGSGTRLTVV.